This T cell receptor beta chain was documented in a study of cytomegalovirus exposure and HLA in healthy donors. Findings and limits, study-wide: Later on, an analysis tied some 17,000 TCR beta sequences to HLA alleles at 0.05 false discovery rate. TRBV6-2, TRBV6-3 and some other V segments were unresolvable in 87-base-pair reads.

Concerning this clone: Its antigen remains unidentified.

Germline V CDR1 and CDR2: SQVTM, ANQGSEA. This CDR3 comprises 16 residues. V shed 1 base and J shed 0 bases, with 13 bases lying between them. This PCR relied on a set of 60 Vbeta primers and 13 Jbeta primers. This table comes from immunoSEQ multiplex PCR, and its TCRdb copy is limited to in-frame clones, with some not included. The data hold about 150,000 clones, with around two thirds observed a single time. The material sequenced was PBMCs. The V and J genes are TRBV29-1 and TRBJ2-1; the D is unclear. The TCR originated in a young man in good health and CMV-seropositive. The CDR3 coding sequence is TGCAGCGTTGAAGGAGGAACCTCTAGCTCCTACAATGAGCAGTTCTTC. Protein sequence: CSVEGGTSSSYNEQFF.